The T cell receptor beta chain under discussion was sequenced for a study of blood T cells in healthy people across ages. For the second PCR, which ran for about 7 to 11 cycles, a sample-barcoded 5' primer and a J-beta primer mix were used. Via MiXCR, TCRdb re-called the 5' RACE reads, giving one row per CDR3 protein. Here the sample spans about 970,000 distinct CDR3 sequences, approximately 50% being singletons. V lost 3 bases to trimming and J lost 5 bases; unmatched junction nucleotides: 1. The CDR3 has 14 amino acids. Germline V gives CDR1 LGHNA, CDR2 YNFKEQ. The specimen sequenced was blood. The chain is built from TRBV4-2 and TRBJ2-3; 11 bases align to TRBD2. This receptor was obtained from a woman in her sixties or seventies in good health. The CDR3 DNA sequence: TGTGCCAGCAGCCATAGCGGGGGGGGAGATACGCAGTATTTT. It translates to CASSHSGGGDTQYF.